This T cell receptor (beta chain) was captured by sequencing in a study of T cells after posttransplantation cyclophosphamide. Libraries were prepared by immunoSEQ multiplex PCR; TCRdb keeps only in-frame clonotypes and omits some of them. In the table there are approximately 18,000 clones, approximately 87% of which are singletons. Material: memory CD4+ T cells sorted from blood. The TCR comes from a man younger than 40 in good health and a related stem cell transplant donor.

The CDR3 region is CASSLVTGETDTQYF. DNA for the CDR3: TGCGCCAGCAGCTTGGTGACGGGGGAGACAGATACGCAGTATTTT. The chain has TRBV5-1 and TRBJ2-3; maybe TRBD2 (6 bases). The germline gives CDR1 SGHRS, CDR2 YFSETQ. The V and J ends lost 0 bases and 3 bases respectively, with 11 bases between them. The CDR3 runs 15 residues.